This T cell receptor (beta chain) is drawn from a study of T cells in localized non-small cell lung cancer. Trimming removed 1 base from V and 2 bases from J; junction bases left unmatched: 9. The CDR3 is 17 amino acids. Germline V gene data show CDR1 as MNHEY and CDR2 as SMNVEV (reference sequence). Notes on this clone: Antigen specificity is unknown.

Study findings and constraints: The study found T cell clonality highest in uninvolved adjacent lung, above tumor. Increased T cell density in blood showed an association with longer overall survival. Paired adjacent lung recovered a median approximately 57 of the top 100 tumor clones.

Assay used: immunoSEQ multiplex PCR; TCRdb lists only in-frame clones, some missing. This table holds over 30,000 clones, approximately 88% found once. This specimen consisted of peripheral blood, obtained before any cancer treatment. V usage is TRBV27 and J usage is TRBJ2-7; 9 nucleotides align to TRBD2. The sequence came from a woman aged 40-69 years with stage I lung adenocarcinoma. The CDR3, as DNA: TGTGCCAGCAGTTTATTGCCTGGACTAGCGAGCCCCTACGAGCAGTACTTC. This translates into CASSLLPGLASPYEQYF.